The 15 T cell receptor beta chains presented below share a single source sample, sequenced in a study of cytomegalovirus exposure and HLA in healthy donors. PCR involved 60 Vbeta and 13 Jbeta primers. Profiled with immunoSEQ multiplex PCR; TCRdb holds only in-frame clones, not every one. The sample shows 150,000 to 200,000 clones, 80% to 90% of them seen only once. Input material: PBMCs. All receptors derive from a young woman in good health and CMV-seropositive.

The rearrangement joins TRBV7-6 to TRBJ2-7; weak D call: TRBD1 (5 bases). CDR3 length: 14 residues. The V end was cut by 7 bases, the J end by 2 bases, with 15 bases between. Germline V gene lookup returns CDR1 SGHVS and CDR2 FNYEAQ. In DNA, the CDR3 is TGTGCCAGCAAGGTGTCTCAGGGCGCCTACGAGCAGTACTTC. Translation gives CASKVSQGAYEQYF.

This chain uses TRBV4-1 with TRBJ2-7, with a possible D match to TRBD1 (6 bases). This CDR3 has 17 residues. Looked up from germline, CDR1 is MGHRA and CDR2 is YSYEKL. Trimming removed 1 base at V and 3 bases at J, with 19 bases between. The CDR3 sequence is CASSQGLLRDTSYEQYF. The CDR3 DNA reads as TGCGCCAGCAGCCAAGGACTGCTCCGGGACACAAGCTACGAGCAGTACTTC.

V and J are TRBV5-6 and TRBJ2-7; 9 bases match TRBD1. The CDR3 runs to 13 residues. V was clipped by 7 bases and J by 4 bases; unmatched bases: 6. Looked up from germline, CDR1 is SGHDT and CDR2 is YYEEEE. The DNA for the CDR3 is TGTGCCAGCCAAGGGGACAGGGTTTACGAGCAGTACTTC. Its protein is CASQGDRVYEQYF.

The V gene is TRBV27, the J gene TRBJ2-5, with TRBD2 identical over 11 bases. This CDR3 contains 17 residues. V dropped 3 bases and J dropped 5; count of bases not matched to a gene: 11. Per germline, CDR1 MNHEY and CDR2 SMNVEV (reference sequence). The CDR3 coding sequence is TGTGCCAGCAGTTTCGGTATTACTAGCGGGGGCTGGGAGACCCAGTACTTC. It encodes CASSFGITSGGWETQYF.

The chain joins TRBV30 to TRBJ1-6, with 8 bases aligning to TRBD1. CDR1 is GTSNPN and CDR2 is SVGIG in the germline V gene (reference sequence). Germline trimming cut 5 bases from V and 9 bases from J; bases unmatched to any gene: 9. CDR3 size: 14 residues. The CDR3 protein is CAWSTQGGSSPLHF. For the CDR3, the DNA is TGTGCCTGGTCAACACAGGGGGGTAGTTCACCCCTCCACTTT.

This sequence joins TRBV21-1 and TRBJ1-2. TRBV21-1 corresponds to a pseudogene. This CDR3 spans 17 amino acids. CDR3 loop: CASSKRWGGRMDYGYTF. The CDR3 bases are TGTGCCAGCAGCAAAAGGTGGGGAGGGAGGATGGACTATGGCTACACCTTC.

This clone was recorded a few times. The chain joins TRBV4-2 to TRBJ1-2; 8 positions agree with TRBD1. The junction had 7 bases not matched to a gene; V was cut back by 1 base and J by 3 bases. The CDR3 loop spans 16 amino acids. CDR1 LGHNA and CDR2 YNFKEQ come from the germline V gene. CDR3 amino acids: CASSQAGGGRDYGYTF. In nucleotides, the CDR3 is TGTGCCAGCAGCCAAGCAGGGGGCGGAAGGGACTATGGCTACACCTTC.

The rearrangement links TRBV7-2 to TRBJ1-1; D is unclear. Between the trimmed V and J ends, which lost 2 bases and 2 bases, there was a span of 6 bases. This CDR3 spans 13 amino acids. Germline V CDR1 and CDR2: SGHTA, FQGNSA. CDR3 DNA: TGTGCCAGCAGCTTAACAGAAAACACTGAAGCTTTCTTT. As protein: CASSLTENTEAFF.

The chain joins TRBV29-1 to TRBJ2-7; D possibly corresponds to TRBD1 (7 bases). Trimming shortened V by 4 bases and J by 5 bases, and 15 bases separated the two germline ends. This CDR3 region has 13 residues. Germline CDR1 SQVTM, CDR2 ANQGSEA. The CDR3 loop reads CSVGTGRGDEQYF. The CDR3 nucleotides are TGCAGCGTTGGGACGGGCAGGGGGGACGAGCAGTACTTC.

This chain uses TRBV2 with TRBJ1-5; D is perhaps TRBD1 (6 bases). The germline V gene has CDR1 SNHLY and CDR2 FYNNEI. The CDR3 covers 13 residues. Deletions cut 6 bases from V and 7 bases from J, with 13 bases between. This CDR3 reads CASRLGGRQPQHF. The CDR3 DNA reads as TGTGCCAGCAGGTTGGGGGGGCGGCAGCCCCAGCATTTT. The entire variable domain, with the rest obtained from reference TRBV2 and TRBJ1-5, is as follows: EPEVTQTPSHQVTQMGQEVILRCVPISNHLYFYWYRQILGQKVEFLVSFYNNEISEKSEIFDDQFSVERPDGSNFTLKIRSTKLEDSAMYFCASRLGGRQPQHFGDGTRLSIL.

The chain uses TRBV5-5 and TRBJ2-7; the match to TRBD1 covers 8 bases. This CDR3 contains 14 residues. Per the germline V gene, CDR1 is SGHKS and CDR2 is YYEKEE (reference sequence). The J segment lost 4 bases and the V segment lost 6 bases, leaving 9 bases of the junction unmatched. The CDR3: CASTLPGQEYEQYF. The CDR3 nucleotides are TGTGCCAGCACCCTACCGGGACAGGAATACGAGCAGTACTTC. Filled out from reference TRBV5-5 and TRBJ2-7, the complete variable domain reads DAGVTQSPTHLIKTRGQQVTLRCSPISGHKSVSWYQQVLGQGPQFIFQYYEKEERGRGNFPDRFSARQFPNYSSELNVNALLLGDSALYLCASTLPGQEYEQYFGPGTRLTVT.

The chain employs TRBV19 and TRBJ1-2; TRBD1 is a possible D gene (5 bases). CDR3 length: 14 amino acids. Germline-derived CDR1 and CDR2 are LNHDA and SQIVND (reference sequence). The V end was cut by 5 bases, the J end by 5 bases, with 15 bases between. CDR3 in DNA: TGTGCCAGTAGTGAAAACAACAGGAGATATGGCTACACCTTC. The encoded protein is CASSENNRRYGYTF.

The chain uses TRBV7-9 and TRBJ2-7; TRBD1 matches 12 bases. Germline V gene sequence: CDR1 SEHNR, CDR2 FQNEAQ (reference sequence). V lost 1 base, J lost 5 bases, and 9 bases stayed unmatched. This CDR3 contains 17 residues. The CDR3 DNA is TGTGCCAGCAGCTTAGATAATTACGGGACAGGGGGCGACGAGCAGTACTTC. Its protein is CASSLDNYGTGGDEQYF.

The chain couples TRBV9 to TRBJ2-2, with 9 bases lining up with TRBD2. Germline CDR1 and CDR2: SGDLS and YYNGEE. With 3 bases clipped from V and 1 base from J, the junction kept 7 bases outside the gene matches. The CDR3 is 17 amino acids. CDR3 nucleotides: TGTGCCAGCAGCGAGCCCCTACTAGCGGGGAACACCGGGGAGCTGTTTTTT. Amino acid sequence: CASSEPLLAGNTGELFF. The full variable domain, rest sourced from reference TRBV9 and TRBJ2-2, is DSGVTQTPKHLITATGQRVTLRCSPRSGDLSVYWYQQSLDQGLQFLIQYYNGEERAKGNILERFSAQQFPDLHSELNLSSLELGDSALYFCASSEPLLAGNTGELFFGEGSRLTVL.

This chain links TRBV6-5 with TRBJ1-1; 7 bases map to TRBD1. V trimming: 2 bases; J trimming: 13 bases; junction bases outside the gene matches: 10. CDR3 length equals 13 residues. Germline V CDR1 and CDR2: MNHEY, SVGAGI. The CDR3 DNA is TGTGCCAGCAGTTACGAGGGGGCGCGATTTATTTTCTTT. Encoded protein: CASSYEGARFIFF.